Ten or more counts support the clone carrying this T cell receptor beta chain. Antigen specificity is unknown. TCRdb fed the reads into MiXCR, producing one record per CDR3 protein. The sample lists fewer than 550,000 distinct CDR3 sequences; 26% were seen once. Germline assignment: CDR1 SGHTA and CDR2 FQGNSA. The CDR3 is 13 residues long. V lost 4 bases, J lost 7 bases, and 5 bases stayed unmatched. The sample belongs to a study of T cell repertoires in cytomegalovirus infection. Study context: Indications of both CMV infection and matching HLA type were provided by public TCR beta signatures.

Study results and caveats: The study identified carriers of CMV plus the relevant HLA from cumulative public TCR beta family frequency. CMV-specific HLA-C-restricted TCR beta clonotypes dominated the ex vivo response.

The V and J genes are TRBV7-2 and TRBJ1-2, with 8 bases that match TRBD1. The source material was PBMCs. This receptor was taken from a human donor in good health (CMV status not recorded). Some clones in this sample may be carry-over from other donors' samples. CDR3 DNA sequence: TGTGCCAGCAGCTCGGGACAGGTCTCTGGCTACACCTTC. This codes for CASSSGQVSGYTF. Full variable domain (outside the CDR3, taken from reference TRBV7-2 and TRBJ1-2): GAGVSQSPSNKVTEKGKDVELRCDPISGHTALYWYRQSLGQGLEFLIYFQGNSAPDKSGLPSDRFSAERTGGSVSTLTIQRTQQEDSAVYLCASSSGQVSGYTFGSGTRLTVV.